These 30 T cell receptor beta chains came from one sample sequenced in a study of blood T cell repertoires in COVID-19. The assay was immunoSEQ multiplex PCR, and TCRdb's table has in-frame clones only and misses some. The sample yields roughly 150,000 clones, 85% to 90% seen once. Sequenced material: peripheral blood. These receptors were obtained from an elderly man with acute or convalescent COVID-19.

This sequence joins TRBV5-1 and TRBJ2-7, with 14 bases fitting TRBD2. The CDR3 runs 16 residues. CDR1 and CDR2 (germline): SGHRS, YFSETQ. V trimming: 4 bases; J trimming: 0 bases; junction bases outside the gene matches: 3. Here the CDR3 DNA reads TGCGCCAGCAGCCCCGGGACTAGCGGGAGCTCCTACGAGCAGTACTTC. Protein: CASSPGTSGSSYEQYF.

V is TRBV5-4 and J is TRBJ1-6, with D maybe TRBD1 (6 bases). The CDR3 is 15 amino acids. Germline values: CDR1 SGHNT, CDR2 YYREEE (reference sequence). Between the trimmed V and J ends, which lost 4 bases and 9 bases, there was a span of 17 bases. DNA of the CDR3: TGTGCCAGCAGCCTCACAGGGATATGGGGTTCACCCCTCCACTTT. This encodes CASSLTGIWGSPLHF.

This chain links TRBV7-3 with TRBJ2-5; 7 positions match TRBD2. Per germline, CDR1 SGHTA and CDR2 FQGTGA. The CDR3 consists of 16 residues. V shed 3 bases, J shed 5 bases, and the junction held 12 bases outside the gene matches. The CDR3 nucleotides are TGTGCCAGCAGCTTGGTCCCTGGCGGGAGAGCCGAGACCCAGTACTTC. It encodes CASSLVPGGRAETQYF.

The chain couples TRBV19 to TRBJ2-1; D is undetermined. Trimming stripped 4 bases from V and 9 bases from J, with 16 bases between. The CDR3 has 14 residues. CDR1 and CDR2 (germline): LNHDA, SQIVND (reference sequence). CDR3 sequence reads: CASSTQKAGSEQFF. DNA for the CDR3: TGTGCCAGTAGTACCCAAAAAGCAGGTTCTGAGCAGTTCTTC.

This chain uses TRBV5-4 with TRBJ2-5; 12 nucleotides match TRBD2. In germline, CDR1 is SGHNT, CDR2 YYREEE (reference sequence). CDR3 length: 16 residues. Trimming cost V 4 bases and J 4 bases; bases outside gene matches: 8. The CDR3: CASSMGTSGRVETQYF. DNA for the CDR3: TGTGCCAGCAGCATGGGGACTAGCGGGCGGGTAGAGACCCAGTACTTC.

The chain has TRBV19 and TRBJ2-7; no firm D call. Between the trimmed V and J ends, which lost 5 bases and 1 base, there was a span of 9 bases. The CDR3 is made up of 13 amino acids. Germline V gives CDR1 LNHDA, CDR2 SQIVND (reference sequence). The CDR3 region is CASSFLVSYEQYF. In DNA form, the CDR3 reads TGTGCCAGTAGTTTTCTAGTTTCCTACGAGCAGTACTTC.

V is TRBV27 and J is TRBJ1-5; 11 nucleotides match TRBD1. V shed 3 bases and J 6 bases; nucleotides not matched to a gene: 10. The length of the CDR3 is 17 residues. Germline CDR1 and CDR2: MNHEY and SMNVEV (reference sequence). In DNA form, the CDR3 reads TGTGCCAGCAGTTTCCAAGGACAGGGGGCGCTGGGTCAGCCCCAGCATTTT. Its protein is CASSFQGQGALGQPQHF.

This chain links TRBV7-2 with TRBJ1-5; 8 bases match TRBD1. Germline V lookup: CDR1 SGHTA, CDR2 FQGNSA. The CDR3 consists of 15 residues. After removal of 5 bases from V and 4 bases from J, the junction contained 7 bases not matched to a gene. The CDR3 sequence is CASSETGVMNQPQHF. CDR3 DNA: TGTGCCAGCAGCGAGACAGGGGTCATGAATCAGCCCCAGCATTTT.

J is TRBJ2-3 and V is TRBV5-1; D possibly corresponds to TRBD2 (6 bases). The CDR3 totals 16 residues. CDR1 SGHRS and CDR2 YFSETQ come from the germline V gene. Trimming removed 3 bases from V and 0 bases from J, with 14 bases in between. The CDR3 is CASSSEGGTSTDTQYF. CDR3 DNA sequence: TGCGCCAGCAGCTCGGAGGGCGGGACGAGCACAGATACGCAGTATTTT.

The chain uses TRBV29-1 and TRBJ2-3; D is unresolved. The germline V gene encodes CDR1 SQVTM and CDR2 ANQGSEA. The ends were cut back, 6 bases at V and 2 bases at J, with 9 bases in the middle. The CDR3 is made up of 12 amino acids. DNA for the CDR3: TGCAGCGTCCTCAGGCACACAGATACGCAGTATTTT. Amino acids: CSVLRHTDTQYF.

The V gene is TRBV23-1, the J gene TRBJ2-1, with TRBD2 matching over 12 bases. TRBV23-1 is classed as an ORF, of uncertain function. CDR3 length: 13 amino acids. V lost 7 bases, J lost 9 bases, and 4 bases stayed unmatched. The chain's CDR3 is CASTSGGAGEQFF. Here the CDR3 DNA reads TGCGCCAGCACTAGCGGGGGGGCTGGTGAGCAGTTCTTC.

The CDR3 DNA follows: TGTGCCAGCAGCTTAACCGGGAGCTCCTACAATGAGCAGTTCTTC. It specifies CASSLTGSSYNEQFF. The rearrangement uses TRBV7-2 and TRBJ2-1; possibly TRBD2 for D (6 bases). Germline values: CDR1 SGHTA, CDR2 FQGNSA. This CDR3 comprises 15 residues. Trimming stripped 2 bases from V and 0 bases from J, with 8 bases between.

The chain carries TRBV10-3 and TRBJ1-1; 8 bases are a match to TRBD1. Germline V gives CDR1 ENHRY, CDR2 SYGVKD. The CDR3 runs to 13 residues. J was trimmed by 5 bases and V by 9 bases; bases with no gene match: 8. DNA of the CDR3: TGTGCCATAAACGGACAGGGAGGAACTGAAGCTTTCTTT. This gives the protein CAINGQGGTEAFF.

The chain joins TRBV2 to TRBJ1-1, with D perhaps TRBD1 (6 bases). CDR1 and CDR2 from the germline V gene are SNHLY and FYNNEI. V shed 5 bases and J shed 1 base, with 11 bases lying between them. The CDR3 consists of 14 residues. The CDR3 region is CASSNGQTNTEAFF. CDR3 coding DNA: TGTGCCAGCAGTAACGGACAGACGAACACTGAAGCTTTCTTT.

This chain links TRBV28 with TRBJ2-1, with D possibly being TRBD2 (6 bases). The CDR3 has 15 amino acids. CDR1 and CDR2 from the germline V gene are MDHEN and SYDVKM. Trimming pared 7 bases from V and 3 bases from J, leaving 16 bases between. The CDR3 sequence: CASIRGTQNYNEQFF. The DNA for the CDR3 is TGTGCCAGCATACGGGGGACTCAGAACTACAATGAGCAGTTCTTC.

This clone showed up just once. The rearrangement links TRBV6-1 to TRBJ2-2, with D tentatively TRBD1 (5 bases). This CDR3 is built from 15 residues. Germline lookup yields CDR1 MNHNS and CDR2 SASEGT. Trimming pared 0 bases from V and 6 bases from J, leaving 11 bases between. The CDR3 DNA sequence: TGTGCCAGCAGTGAAGCTCAAGGGGTCGCCGGGGAGCTGTTTTTT. Protein product: CASSEAQGVAGELFF.

The genes are TRBV28 and TRBJ2-3; 9 nucleotides line up with TRBD1. The CDR3 covers 16 residues. V trimming: 5 bases; J trimming: 7 bases; junction bases outside the gene matches: 13. The germline CDR1 and CDR2 sequences are MDHEN and SYDVKM. Here the CDR3 DNA reads TGTGCCAGCAGTAAGCCGGGAACAGGGGGCTTTCATACGCAGTATTTT. It codes for CASSKPGTGGFHTQYF.

This clone was recorded only once. This chain joins TRBV4-1 and TRBJ2-2; unclear D gene. Germline V gene lookup returns CDR1 MGHRA and CDR2 YSYEKL. The CDR3 consists of 14 residues. Deletions cut 1 base from V and 1 base from J, with 4 bases between. As DNA, the CDR3 is TGCGCCAGCAGCCAAGCCTGGAACACCGGGGAGCTGTTTTTT. Protein sequence: CASSQAWNTGELFF.

This clone came up once. V usage is TRBV19 and J usage is TRBJ1-1; D uncertain. CDR3 length: 14 amino acids. The germline V and J ends were trimmed by 3 bases and 5 bases, with 13 bases remaining between them. The germline CDR1 and CDR2 sequences are LNHDA and SQIVND (reference sequence). For the CDR3, the DNA is TGTGCCAGTAGTATGGGCACCGCACGAACTGAAGCTTTCTTT. This translates into CASSMGTARTEAFF.

The rearrangement joins TRBV12-3 or TRBV12-4 to TRBJ2-5; a weak D match, TRBD1 (6 bases). The V end was cut by 6 bases, the J end by 3 bases, with 11 bases between. The CDR3 loop spans 13 amino acids. CDR3 nucleotide sequence: TGTGCCAGCAGCCCTGACAGGAAAGAGACCCAGTACTTC. It is translated as CASSPDRKETQYF.

This clone occurred a few times. The J gene is TRBJ1-1, the V gene TRBV27; TRBD1 aligns across 7 bases. The trim removed 0 bases at V and 0 bases at J, leaving 1 base unmatched. This CDR3 region has 15 residues. The germline V gene has CDR1 MNHEY and CDR2 SMNVEV (reference sequence). CDR3 sequence (DNA): TGTGCCAGCAGTTTATCGACAGGGATGAACACTGAAGCTTTCTTT. Its translation is CASSLSTGMNTEAFF.

In DNA, the CDR3 is TGTGCCAGCACCTGGGGCCTTGAGAATCAGCCCCAGCATTTT. Translation gives CASTWGLENQPQHF. The V and J genes are TRBV6-5 and TRBJ1-5; D perhaps matches TRBD1 (5 bases). Germline CDR1 and CDR2: MNHEY and SVGAGI. The CDR3 is 14 amino acids. Trimming took off 7 bases at V and 4 bases at J, with 14 bases between the two ends.

The chain links TRBV27 to TRBJ2-7, with 7 positions matching TRBD1. This CDR3 is built from 13 residues. The germline V gene encodes CDR1 MNHEY and CDR2 SMNVEV (reference sequence). V shed 6 bases and J 3 bases; nucleotides not matched to a gene: 5. CDR3 protein: CASSRGNRYEQYF. The CDR3 nucleotides read TGTGCCAGCAGCAGGGGGAACCGCTACGAGCAGTACTTC.

This chain joins TRBV20-1 and TRBJ1-5; maybe TRBD1 (5 bases). CDR1 is DFQATT and CDR2 is SNEGSKA in the germline V gene (reference sequence). The germline V and J ends were trimmed by 3 bases and 1 base, with 10 bases remaining between them. The CDR3 length is 14 residues. The CDR3 DNA reads TGCAGTGCTAGTATCCAGGGCAGCAATCAGCCCCAGCATTTT. It specifies CSASIQGSNQPQHF.

The chain employs TRBV5-4 and TRBJ2-2; D call uncertain. This CDR3 contains 17 residues. Germline loops: CDR1 SGHNT, CDR2 YYREEE (reference sequence). Trimming cost V 4 bases and J 5 bases, with 21 bases left between them. Written as DNA, the CDR3 is TGTGCCAGCAGCAGAAAACGTGACTCCCAAGGAACCGGGGAGCTGTTTTTT. It translates to CASSRKRDSQGTGELFF.

The chain joins TRBV3-1 (or the pseudogene TRBV3-2) to TRBJ2-7; 9 positions agree with TRBD1. The CDR3 is made up of 17 amino acids. V was pared by 3 bases and J by 4 bases, with 13 bases of the junction left unmatched. The V gene's germline CDR1 is LGHDT and CDR2 YNNKEL (reference sequence). CDR3 protein: CASSQGLLTGGAYEQYF. The CDR3 DNA reads as TGTGCCAGCAGCCAGGGACTCCTTACAGGGGGCGCGTACGAGCAGTACTTC.

The rearrangement links TRBV3-1 (or the pseudogene TRBV3-2) to TRBJ2-5; 9 positions agree with TRBD1. The V and J ends lost 1 base and 2 bases, in that order; junction bases with no gene match: 8. The CDR3 is 17 amino acids. Germline V gene lookup returns CDR1 LGHDT and CDR2 YNNKEL (reference sequence). DNA for the CDR3: TGTGCCAGCAGCCAAGTGGGCACAGGGGGCGGGCAAGAGACCCAGTACTTC. Its protein product is CASSQVGTGGGQETQYF.

This clone is a singleton in its sample. V is TRBV6-1 and J is TRBJ2-7, with D possibly TRBD1 on 6 matching bases. Germline V gene data show CDR1 as MNHNS and CDR2 as SASEGT. The V gene lost 1 base and the J gene lost 2 bases, with 9 bases spanning the gap. The CDR3 spans 14 residues. CDR3 in DNA: TGTGCCAGCAGTGAAGGACAGGCTGCCTACGAGCAGTACTTC. Protein product: CASSEGQAAYEQYF.

The chain has TRBV5-1 and TRBJ1-1; TRBD1 might be the D (5 bases). Trimming removed 0 bases from V and 10 bases from J, with 16 bases in between. This CDR3 is built from 14 residues. Germline V CDR1 and CDR2: SGHRS, YFSETQ. CDR3: CASSLAGRGTGAFF. For the CDR3, the DNA is TGCGCCAGCAGCTTGGCCGGGAGGGGAACCGGAGCTTTCTTT.

The V call is TRBV5-1, the J call TRBJ1-2; D is unclear. Germline CDR1 reads SGHRS; CDR2 reads YFSETQ. The V end lost 5 bases, the J end lost 0 bases, and 14 bases lay between the germline ends. This CDR3 comprises 15 residues. CDR3 in DNA: TGCGCCAGCAGGATACCCGGGTCCTCTAACTATGGCTACACCTTC. Its translation: CASRIPGSSNYGYTF.